This passage covers 4 T cell receptor beta chains from one sample sequenced in a study of sequential checkpoint blockade in melanoma. Treatment here: randomized to nivolumab then ipilimumab (arm A) or the reverse (arm B). Using immunoSEQ multiplex PCR, the repertoire was profiled, and TCRdb retains in-frame clones only, with some absent. The profile covers fewer than 7,000 clones, with under 45% appearing a single time and around 8.2% taken by the ten largest. Sequences were derived from tumor tissue (inferred from file names), sampled from a patient given nivolumab and ipilimumab in sequence. The receptors originated from a human donor with melanoma.

V is TRBV7-6 and J is TRBJ2-5; D call uncertain. The CDR3 totals 14 residues. Trimming shortened V by 3 bases and J by 2 bases, and 10 bases separated the two germline ends. Per the germline V gene, CDR1 is SGHVS and CDR2 is FNYEAQ. As DNA, the CDR3 is TGTGCCAGCAGCTTGGCCTGGTCGCAAGAGACCCAGTACTTC. Its protein product is CASSLAWSQETQYF.

The rearrangement joins TRBV11-3 to TRBJ2-7; 7 bases line up with TRBD1. From germline, CDR1 is SGHNT and CDR2 YENEEA. The junction had 14 bases not matched to a gene; V was cut back by 5 bases and J by 1 base. The CDR3 totals 17 residues. The CDR3 bases are TGTGCCAGCAGCAAACCCGGACGGACAGGCTGGTCCTACGAGCAGTACTTC. This gives the protein CASSKPGRTGWSYEQYF.

The chain carries TRBV30 and TRBJ2-7; the match to TRBD1 covers 11 bases. Losses at the gene ends were 0 bases for V and 5 bases for J; bases not matched to a gene: 9. The V gene's germline CDR1 is GTSNPN and CDR2 SVGIG (reference sequence). The CDR3 has 16 residues. CDR3 DNA sequence: TGTGCCTGGAGTGTAGGACAGGGGGCAAGGCGCGACGAGCAGTACTTC. Protein product: CAWSVGQGARRDEQYF.

This clone was recorded a few times. One end of the junction fails to match germline, which may point to a read error. The chain is built from TRBV6-8 and TRBJ2-3; 7 positions agree with TRBD1. The length of the CDR3 is 14 residues. Germline assignment: CDR1 MNHGY and CDR2 SAAAGT. This chain's CDR3 is CAISPLDRADTQYF. CDR3 in DNA: TGTGCCATCAGTCCCCTTGACAGGGCAGATACGCAGTATTTT.